This is a list of T cell receptor beta chains from one sample in a study of T cells in Graves' hyperthyroidism and ophthalmopathy. One entry per CDR3 protein results from TCRdb running MiXCR on the multiplex PCR reads. The table has some 550,000 distinct CDR3 sequences, under 25% seen once. The sequenced sample was blood. The receptors originated from a man aged 18 to 30 with Graves' hyperthyroidism. The CDR3 runs from the conserved cysteine through the conserved F or W. The D gene is left open where the match is weak. Expanded clones get a size class; other rows say once, few or many, or leave the size out.

j_call | clone_size | v_call | d_call | cdr3_nt | cdr3_aa
TRBJ2-7 | many | TRBV6-5 | NA | TGTGCCAGCAGCGCAGGGGGGAACGAGCAGTACTTC | CASSAGGNEQYF
TRBJ1-2 | NA | TRBV28 | NA | TGTGCCAGCAGTTTCCCCTGGAACTATGGCTACATCTTC | CASSFPWNYGYIF
TRBJ2-7 | many | TRBV6-1 | NA | TGTGCCAGCAGTGAAGCGAACGGGGGATTGTACGAGCAGTACTTC | CASSEANGGLYEQYF
TRBJ1-1 | many | TRBV19 | TRBD1 | TGTGCCAGTAGTATAGGGGGAGGGGGCATCGTCACTGAAGCTTTCTTT | CASSIGGGGIVTEAFF
TRBJ1-5 | NA | TRBV12-3/TRBV12-4 | NA | TGTGCCAGCAGTCCCAACCGGGGAAGTAATCAGCCCCAGCATTTT | CASSPNRGSNQPQHF
TRBJ1-5 | NA | TRBV18 | NA | TGTGCCAGCTCCTATACAGCGGCTAGAGATCAGCCCCAGCATTTT | CASSYTAARDQPQHF
TRBJ2-5 | many | TRBV9 | TRBD1 | TGTGCCAGCAGCGTAGGCGACAGGGTGGAGACCCAGTACTTC | CASSVGDRVETQYF
TRBJ2-7 | NA | TRBV4-2 | TRBD2 | TGTGCCAGCAGCCAAGTTGATGTAGCGGGGGGAACCTACGAGCAGTACTTC | CASSQVDVAGGTYEQYF
TRBJ2-7 | NA | TRBV28 | NA | TGTGCCAGCAACCCCGCGGGCTTCGAATCCTCCTACGAGCAGTACTTC | CASNPAGFESSYEQYF
TRBJ1-2 | many | TRBV28 | NA | TGTGCCAGCAGTCCTCATGGACAGATTGGCTACACCTTC | CASSPHGQIGYTF
TRBJ1-1 | NA | TRBV11-2 | NA | TGTGCCAGCAGCTTAGTTGGGTGGGCTGAAGCTTTCTTT | CASSLVGWAEAFF
TRBJ1-2 | many | TRBV6-2/TRBV6-3 | NA | TGTGCCAGCAGTCGGGACGGATATGGCTACACCTTC | CASSRDGYGYTF
TRBJ2-5 | NA | TRBV2 | NA | TGTGCCAGCGGTACAGATAGTCGGGAGACCCAGTACTTC | CASGTDSRETQYF
TRBJ1-2 | NA | TRBV27 | NA | TGTGCCAGCAGTTTTGGGGCAGGCTTTAACTATGGCTACACCTTC | CASSFGAGFNYGYTF
TRBJ1-2 | few | TRBV27 | TRBD1 | TGTGCCAGCAGTCCCACCGGACAGGGGGCCTACTATGGCTACACCTTC | CASSPTGQGAYYGYTF
TRBJ1-2 | many | TRBV19 | NA | TGTGCCAGTAGTATAGGCGGTAAAACCTATGGCTACACCTTC | CASSIGGKTYGYTF
TRBJ2-5 | few | TRBV12-3/TRBV12-4 | NA | TGTGCCAGCAGTCGATGGGCAGGGGAAGGAGAGACCCAGTACTTC | CASSRWAGEGETQYF